This is a list of T cell receptor beta chains from one sample in a study of cytomegalovirus exposure and HLA in healthy donors. The table came from immunoSEQ multiplex PCR; TCRdb's copy has only in-frame clones and leaves some out. The table has 100,000 to 150,000 clones, roughly 72% seen once. Source material: PBMCs. Every receptor here comes from a male donor in good health and CMV-seronegative. CDR3s leave out the opening cysteine and the closing phenylalanine or tryptophan. Clone sizes are given selectively: once, few, many, or a class where the clone is expanded.

j_gene	v_gene	abundance	CDR3aa
TRBJ2-4	TRBV6-4	-	ASSEEPYGAKNIQY
TRBJ2-7	TRBV2	-	ASRETSGGAEYEQY
TRBJ2-3	TRBV7-2	-	ASSAFLAGDTQY
TRBJ2-3	TRBV5-1	-	ASSLQLAGGRTDTQY
TRBJ2-1	TRBV2	-	ASSEVTSYSEQF
TRBJ2-1	TRBV28	-	ASSLLGLSYNEQF
TRBJ2-7	TRBV7-9	once	ASSLLAGSSEQY
TRBJ1-6	TRBV7-2	-	ASSLLRRESGSPLH
TRBJ1-1	TRBV27	-	ASQGFFTEAF
TRBJ1-1	TRBV28	-	ASSPLTEAF
TRBJ1-1	TRBV30	once	AWTFRTGGRRQAF
-	TRBV28	-	ASRGGTGAYEQY
TRBJ2-3	TRBV4-1	-	ASSQDEGVTDTQY
TRBJ2-3	TRBV5-4	-	ASSLARTSGRAADTQY
TRBJ2-1	TRBV25-1	-	ASSGSGTGSHNEQF
TRBJ2-3	TRBV19	few	ASSLYFSTDTQY
TRBJ2-6	TRBV5-6	-	ASSLDSRLGGANVLT
TRBJ2-7	TRBV5-5	-	ASTLAGLSSYEQY
TRBJ2-7	TRBV27	few	ASSLSSGRASYEQY
TRBJ2-2	TRBV28	-	ASSFIQQGARELF
TRBJ2-1	TRBV5-1	-	ASSLGTSGGPGF
TRBJ1-2	TRBV28	-	ASQRQGIMFSGT
TRBJ2-2	TRBV9	once	ASSATGNTGELF
TRBJ2-5	TRBV27	-	ASSLAAGPGLETQY
TRBJ1-5	TRBV5-8	few	ASSFYNQPQH